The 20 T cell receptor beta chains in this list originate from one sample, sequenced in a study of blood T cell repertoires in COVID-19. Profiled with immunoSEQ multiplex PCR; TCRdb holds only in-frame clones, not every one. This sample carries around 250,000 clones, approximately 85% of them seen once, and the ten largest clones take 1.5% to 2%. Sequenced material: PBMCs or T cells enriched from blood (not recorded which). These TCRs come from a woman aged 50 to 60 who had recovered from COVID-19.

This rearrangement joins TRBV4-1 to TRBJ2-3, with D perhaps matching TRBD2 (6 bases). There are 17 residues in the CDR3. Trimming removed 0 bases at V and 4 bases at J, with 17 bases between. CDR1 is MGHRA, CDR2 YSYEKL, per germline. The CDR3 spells CASSQELTGDMADTQYF. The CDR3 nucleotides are TGCGCCAGCAGCCAAGAGTTAACGGGAGATATGGCAGATACGCAGTATTTT.

CDR3 loop: CASSEFGQGSEPQHF. CDR3 sequence (DNA): TGTGCCAGCAGTGAATTCGGTCAGGGTAGTGAGCCCCAGCATTTT. The J gene is TRBJ1-5, the V gene TRBV2; maybe TRBD1 (5 bases). The germline V gene encodes CDR1 SNHLY and CDR2 FYNNEI. Trimming cost V 2 bases and J 8 bases, with 16 bases left between them. CDR3 length: 15 residues. The variable domain in full, completed from reference TRBV2 and TRBJ1-5, reads EPEVTQTPSHQVTQMGQEVILRCVPISNHLYFYWYRQILGQKVEFLVSFYNNEISEKSEIFDDQFSVERPDGSNFTLKIRSTKLEDSAMYFCASSEFGQGSEPQHFGDGTRLSIL.

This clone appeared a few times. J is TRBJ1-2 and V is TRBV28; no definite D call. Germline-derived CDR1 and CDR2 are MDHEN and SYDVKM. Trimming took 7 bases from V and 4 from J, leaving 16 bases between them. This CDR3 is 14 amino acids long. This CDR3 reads CASTLEVRTYGYTF. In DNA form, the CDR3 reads TGTGCCAGCACCCTAGAGGTCCGTACCTATGGCTACACCTTC.

In DNA, the CDR3 is TGTGCCAGCAGCCCCCTCGGACAGAAGAACACTGAAGCTTTCTTT. Its translation: CASSPLGQKNTEAFF. The chain recombines TRBV7-9 with TRBJ1-1, with a tentative D call TRBD1 (6 bases). The CDR3 extends over 15 amino acids. Germline V lookup: CDR1 SEHNR, CDR2 FQNEAQ (reference sequence). V dropped 5 bases and J dropped 1 base, with 14 bases sitting between them.

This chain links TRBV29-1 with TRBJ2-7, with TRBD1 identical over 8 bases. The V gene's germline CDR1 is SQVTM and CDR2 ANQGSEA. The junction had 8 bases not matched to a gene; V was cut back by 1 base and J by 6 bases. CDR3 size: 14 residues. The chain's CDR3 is CSVEVSGQDTEQYF. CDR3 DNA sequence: TGCAGCGTTGAAGTTTCGGGACAGGATACCGAGCAGTACTTC.

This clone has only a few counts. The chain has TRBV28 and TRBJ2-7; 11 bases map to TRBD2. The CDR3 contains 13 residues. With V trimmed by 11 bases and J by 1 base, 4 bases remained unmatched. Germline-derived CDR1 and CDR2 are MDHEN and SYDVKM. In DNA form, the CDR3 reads TGTGCCGGTTCTAGCGGGAGGTCCTACGAGCAGTACTTC. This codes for CAGSSGRSYEQYF.

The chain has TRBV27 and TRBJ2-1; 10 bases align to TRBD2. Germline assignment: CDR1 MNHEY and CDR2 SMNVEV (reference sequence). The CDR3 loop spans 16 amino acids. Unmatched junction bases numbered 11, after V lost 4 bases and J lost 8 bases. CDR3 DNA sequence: TGTGCCAGCAGTTCAGGGACAGCGGGGACTAGCGATGAGCAGTTCTTC. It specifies CASSSGTAGTSDEQFF.

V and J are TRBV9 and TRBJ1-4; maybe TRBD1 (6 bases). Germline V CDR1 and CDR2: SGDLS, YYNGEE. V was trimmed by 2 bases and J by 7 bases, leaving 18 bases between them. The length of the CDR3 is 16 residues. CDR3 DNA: TGTGCCAGCAGCGTCAGCACAGGGAGTCGAAGTGAAAAACTGTTTTTT. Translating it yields CASSVSTGSRSEKLFF.

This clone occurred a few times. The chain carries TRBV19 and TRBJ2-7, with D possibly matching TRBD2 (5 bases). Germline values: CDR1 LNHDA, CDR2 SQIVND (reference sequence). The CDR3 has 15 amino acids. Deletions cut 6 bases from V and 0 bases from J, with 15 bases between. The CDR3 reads CASRVDPTNSYEQYF. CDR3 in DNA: TGTGCCAGTAGAGTAGATCCGACTAACTCCTACGAGCAGTACTTC.

In DNA form, the CDR3 reads TGTGCCAGTAGTATTCAATCGCGGAACTACAATGAGCAGTTCTTC. It yields the protein CASSIQSRNYNEQFF. This chain uses TRBV19 with TRBJ2-1; D call uncertain. CDR1 is LNHDA, CDR2 SQIVND, per germline (reference sequence). The CDR3 is made up of 15 amino acids. V was cut by 3 bases and J by 3 bases, with 12 bases left in between. The full variable domain, with the rest looked up from reference TRBV19 and TRBJ2-1, is DGGITQSPKYLFRKEGQNVTLSCEQNLNHDAMYWYRQDPGQGLRLIYYSQIVNDFQKGDIAEGYSVSREKKESFPLTVTSAQKNPTAFYLCASSIQSRNYNEQFFGPGTRLTVL.

The CDR3, as DNA: TGTGCCAGCAGCTTGGTTACTAGCGGGAGCGTCGGGGAGCTGTTTTTT. Protein: CASSLVTSGSVGELFF. This chain links TRBV5-4 with TRBJ2-2, with 11 nucleotides matching TRBD2. With 0 bases clipped from V and 7 bases from J, the junction kept 5 bases outside the gene matches. The CDR3 runs 16 residues. CDR1 is SGHNT, CDR2 YYREEE, per germline (reference sequence).

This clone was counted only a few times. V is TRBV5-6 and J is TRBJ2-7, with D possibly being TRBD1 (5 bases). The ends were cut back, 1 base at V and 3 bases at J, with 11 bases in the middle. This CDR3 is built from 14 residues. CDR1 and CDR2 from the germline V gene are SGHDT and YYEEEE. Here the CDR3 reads CASSLWKGHYEQYF. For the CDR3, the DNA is TGTGCCAGCAGCTTGTGGAAGGGGCACTACGAGCAGTACTTC.

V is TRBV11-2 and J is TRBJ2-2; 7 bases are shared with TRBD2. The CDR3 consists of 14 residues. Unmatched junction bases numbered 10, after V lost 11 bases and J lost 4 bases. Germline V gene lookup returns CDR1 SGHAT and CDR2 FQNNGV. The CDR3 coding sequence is TGTGCCCAGGGAGGGCGGTGGGGCACCGGGGAGCTGTTTTTT. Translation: CAQGGRWGTGELFF.

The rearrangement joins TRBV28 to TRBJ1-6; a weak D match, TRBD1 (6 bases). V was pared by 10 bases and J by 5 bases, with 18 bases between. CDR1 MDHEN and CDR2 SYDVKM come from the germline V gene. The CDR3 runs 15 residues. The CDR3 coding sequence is TGTGCCACCCGGTTATCTGACAGGCATAATTCACCCCTCCACTTT. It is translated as CATRLSDRHNSPLHF.

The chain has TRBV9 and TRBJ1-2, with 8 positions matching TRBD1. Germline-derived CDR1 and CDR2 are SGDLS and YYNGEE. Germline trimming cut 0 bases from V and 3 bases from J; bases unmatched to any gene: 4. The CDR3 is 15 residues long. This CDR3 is CASSVATGADYGYTF. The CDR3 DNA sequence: TGTGCCAGCAGCGTAGCGACAGGGGCTGACTATGGCTACACCTTC.

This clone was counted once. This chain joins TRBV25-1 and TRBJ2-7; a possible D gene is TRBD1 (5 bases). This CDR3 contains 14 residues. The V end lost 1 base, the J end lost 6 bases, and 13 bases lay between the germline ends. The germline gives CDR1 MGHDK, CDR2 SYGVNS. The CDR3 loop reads CASSEFWGGSEQYF. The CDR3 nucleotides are TGTGCCAGCAGTGAATTTTGGGGCGGCAGCGAGCAGTACTTC.

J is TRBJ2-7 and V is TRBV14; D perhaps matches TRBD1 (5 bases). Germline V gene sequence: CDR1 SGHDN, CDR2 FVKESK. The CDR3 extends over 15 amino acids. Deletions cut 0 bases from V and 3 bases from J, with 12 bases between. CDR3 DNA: TGTGCCAGCAGCCAAGAAGGGGCAGGAGTCTACGAGCAGTACTTC. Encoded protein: CASSQEGAGVYEQYF.

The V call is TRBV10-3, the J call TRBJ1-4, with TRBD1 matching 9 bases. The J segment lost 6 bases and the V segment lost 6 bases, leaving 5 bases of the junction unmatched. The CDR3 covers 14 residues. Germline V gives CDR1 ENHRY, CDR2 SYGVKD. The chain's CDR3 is CAISSGTGYEKLFF. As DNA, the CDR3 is TGTGCCATCAGCTCCGGGACAGGGTATGAAAAACTGTTTTTT.

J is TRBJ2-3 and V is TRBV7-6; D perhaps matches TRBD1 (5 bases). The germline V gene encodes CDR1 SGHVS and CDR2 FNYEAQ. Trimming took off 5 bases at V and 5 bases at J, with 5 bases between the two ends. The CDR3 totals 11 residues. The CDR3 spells CASSQGDTQYF. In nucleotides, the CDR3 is TGTGCCAGCAGCCAGGGAGATACGCAGTATTTT.

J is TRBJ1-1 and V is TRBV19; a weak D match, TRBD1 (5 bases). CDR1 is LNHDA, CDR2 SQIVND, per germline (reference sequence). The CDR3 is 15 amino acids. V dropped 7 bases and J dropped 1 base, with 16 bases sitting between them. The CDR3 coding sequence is TGTGCCAGTAAGGTAGGGGCTGATTGGAACACTGAAGCTTTCTTT. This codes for CASKVGADWNTEAFF.